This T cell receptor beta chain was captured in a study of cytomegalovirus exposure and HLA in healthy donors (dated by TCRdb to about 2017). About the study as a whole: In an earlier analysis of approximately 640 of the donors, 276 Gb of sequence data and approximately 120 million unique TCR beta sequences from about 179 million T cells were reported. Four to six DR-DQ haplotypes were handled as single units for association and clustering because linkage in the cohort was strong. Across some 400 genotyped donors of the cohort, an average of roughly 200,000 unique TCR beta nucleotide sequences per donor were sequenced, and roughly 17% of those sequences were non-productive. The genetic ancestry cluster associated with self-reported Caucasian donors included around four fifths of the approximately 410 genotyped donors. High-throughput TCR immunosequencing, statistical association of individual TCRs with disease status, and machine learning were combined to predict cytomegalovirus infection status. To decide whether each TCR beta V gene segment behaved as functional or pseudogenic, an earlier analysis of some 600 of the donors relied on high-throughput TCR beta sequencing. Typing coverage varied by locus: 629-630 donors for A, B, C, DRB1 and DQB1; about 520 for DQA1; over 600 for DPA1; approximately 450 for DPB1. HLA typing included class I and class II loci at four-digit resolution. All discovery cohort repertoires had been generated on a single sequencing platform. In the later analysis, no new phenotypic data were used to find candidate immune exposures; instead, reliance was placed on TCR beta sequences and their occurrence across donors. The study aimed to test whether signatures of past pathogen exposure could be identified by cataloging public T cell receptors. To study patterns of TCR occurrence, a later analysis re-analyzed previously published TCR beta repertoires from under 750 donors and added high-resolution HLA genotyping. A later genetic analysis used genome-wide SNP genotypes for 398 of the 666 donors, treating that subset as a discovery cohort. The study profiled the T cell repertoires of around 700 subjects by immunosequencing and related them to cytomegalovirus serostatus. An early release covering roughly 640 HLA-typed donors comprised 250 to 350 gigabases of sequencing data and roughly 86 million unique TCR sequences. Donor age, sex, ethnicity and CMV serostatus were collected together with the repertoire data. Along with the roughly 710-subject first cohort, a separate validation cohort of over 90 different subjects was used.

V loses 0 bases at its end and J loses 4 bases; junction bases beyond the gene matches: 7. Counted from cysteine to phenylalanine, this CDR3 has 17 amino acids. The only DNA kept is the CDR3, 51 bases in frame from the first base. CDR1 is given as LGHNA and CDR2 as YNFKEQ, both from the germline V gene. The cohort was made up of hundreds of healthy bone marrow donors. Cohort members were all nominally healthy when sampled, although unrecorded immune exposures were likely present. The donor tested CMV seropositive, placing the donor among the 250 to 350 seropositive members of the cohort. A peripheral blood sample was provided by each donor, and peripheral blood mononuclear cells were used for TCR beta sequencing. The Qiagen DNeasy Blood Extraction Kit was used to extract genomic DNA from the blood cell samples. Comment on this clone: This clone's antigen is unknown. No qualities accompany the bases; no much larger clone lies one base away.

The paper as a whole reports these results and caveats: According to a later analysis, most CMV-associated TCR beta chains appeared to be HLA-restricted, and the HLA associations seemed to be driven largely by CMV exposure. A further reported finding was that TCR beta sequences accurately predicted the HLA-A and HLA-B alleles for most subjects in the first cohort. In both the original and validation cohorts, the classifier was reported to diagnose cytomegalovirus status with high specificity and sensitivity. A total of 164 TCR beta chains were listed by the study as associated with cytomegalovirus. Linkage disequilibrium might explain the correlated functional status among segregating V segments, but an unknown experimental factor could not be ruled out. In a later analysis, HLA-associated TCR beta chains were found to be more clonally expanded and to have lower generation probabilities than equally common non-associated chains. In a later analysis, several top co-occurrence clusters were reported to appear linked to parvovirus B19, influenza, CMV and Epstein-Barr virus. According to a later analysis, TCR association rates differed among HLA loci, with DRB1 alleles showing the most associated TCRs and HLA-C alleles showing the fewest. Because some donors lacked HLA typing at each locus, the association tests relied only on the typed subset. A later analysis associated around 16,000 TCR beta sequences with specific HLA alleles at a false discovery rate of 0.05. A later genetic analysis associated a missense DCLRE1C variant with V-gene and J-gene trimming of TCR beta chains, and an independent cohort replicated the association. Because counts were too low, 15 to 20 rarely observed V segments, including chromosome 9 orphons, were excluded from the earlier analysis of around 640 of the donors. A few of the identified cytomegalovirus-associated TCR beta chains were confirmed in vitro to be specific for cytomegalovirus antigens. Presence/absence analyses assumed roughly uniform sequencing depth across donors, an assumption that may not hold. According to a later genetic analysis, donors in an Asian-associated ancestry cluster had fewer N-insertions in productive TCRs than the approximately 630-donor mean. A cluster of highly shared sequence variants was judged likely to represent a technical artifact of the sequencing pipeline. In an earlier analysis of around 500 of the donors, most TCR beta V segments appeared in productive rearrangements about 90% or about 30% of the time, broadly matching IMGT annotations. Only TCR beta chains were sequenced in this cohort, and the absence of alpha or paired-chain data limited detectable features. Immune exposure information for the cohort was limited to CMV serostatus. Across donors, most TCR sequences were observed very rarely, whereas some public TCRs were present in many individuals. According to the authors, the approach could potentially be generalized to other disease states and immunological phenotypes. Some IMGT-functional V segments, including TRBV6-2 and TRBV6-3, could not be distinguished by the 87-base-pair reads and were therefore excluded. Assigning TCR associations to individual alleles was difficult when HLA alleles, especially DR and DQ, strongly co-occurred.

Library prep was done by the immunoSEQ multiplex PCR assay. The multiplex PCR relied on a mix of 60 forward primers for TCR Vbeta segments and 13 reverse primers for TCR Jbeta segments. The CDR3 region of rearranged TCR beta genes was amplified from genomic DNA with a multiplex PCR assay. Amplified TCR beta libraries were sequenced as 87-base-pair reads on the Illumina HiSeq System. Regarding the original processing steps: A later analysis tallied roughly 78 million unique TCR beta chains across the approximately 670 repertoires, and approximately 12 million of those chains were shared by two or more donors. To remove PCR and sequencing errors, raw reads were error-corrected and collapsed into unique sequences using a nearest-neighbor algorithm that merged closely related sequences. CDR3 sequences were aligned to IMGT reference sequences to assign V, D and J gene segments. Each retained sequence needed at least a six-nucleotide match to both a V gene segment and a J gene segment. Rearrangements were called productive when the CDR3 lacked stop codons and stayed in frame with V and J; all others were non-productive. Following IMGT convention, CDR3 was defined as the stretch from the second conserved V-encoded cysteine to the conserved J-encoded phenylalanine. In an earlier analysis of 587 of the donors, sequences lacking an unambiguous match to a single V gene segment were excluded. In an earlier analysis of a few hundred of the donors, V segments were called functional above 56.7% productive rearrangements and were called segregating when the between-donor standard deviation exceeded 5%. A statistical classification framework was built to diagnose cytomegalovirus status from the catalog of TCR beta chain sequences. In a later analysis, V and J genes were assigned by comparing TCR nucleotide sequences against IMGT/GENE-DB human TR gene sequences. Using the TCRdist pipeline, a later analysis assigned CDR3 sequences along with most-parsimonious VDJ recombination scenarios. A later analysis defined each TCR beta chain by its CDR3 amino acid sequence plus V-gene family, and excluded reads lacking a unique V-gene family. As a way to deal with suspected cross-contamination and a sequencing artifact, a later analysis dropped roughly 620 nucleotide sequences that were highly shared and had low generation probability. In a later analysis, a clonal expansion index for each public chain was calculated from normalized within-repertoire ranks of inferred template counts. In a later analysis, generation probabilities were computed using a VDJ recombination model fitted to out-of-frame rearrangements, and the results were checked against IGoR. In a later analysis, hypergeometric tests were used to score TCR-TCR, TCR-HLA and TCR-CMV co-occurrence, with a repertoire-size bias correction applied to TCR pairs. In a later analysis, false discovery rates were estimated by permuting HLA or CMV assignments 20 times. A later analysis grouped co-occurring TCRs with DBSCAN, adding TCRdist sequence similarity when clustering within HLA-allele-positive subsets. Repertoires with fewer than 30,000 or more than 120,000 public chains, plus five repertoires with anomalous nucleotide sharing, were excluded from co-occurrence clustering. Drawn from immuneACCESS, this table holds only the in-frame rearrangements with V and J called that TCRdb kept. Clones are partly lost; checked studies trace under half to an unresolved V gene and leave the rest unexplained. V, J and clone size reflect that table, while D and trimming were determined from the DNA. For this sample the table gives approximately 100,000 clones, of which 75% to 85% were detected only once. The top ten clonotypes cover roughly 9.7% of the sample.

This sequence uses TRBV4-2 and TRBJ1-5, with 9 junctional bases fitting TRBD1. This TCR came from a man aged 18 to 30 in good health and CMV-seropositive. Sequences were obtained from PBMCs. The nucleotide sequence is TGTGCCAGCAGCCAAGATGGGACAGGGAGGTTGAATCAGCCCCAGCATTTT. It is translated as CASSQDGTGRLNQPQHF.